The 7 T cell receptor beta chains below come from one sample, sequenced in a study of CD8+ T cells in alopecia areata. After isolation, RNA underwent reverse transcription to generate cDNA as the sequencing template. Some clones are missing from TCRdb's copy, which holds only in-frame ones; the method was immunoSEQ multiplex PCR. The sample contains about 150,000 clones, roughly three fifths of which appear only once. The sample in question was CD4+ T cells sorted from blood, obtained at week 0. The source is a human donor with alopecia areata.

This clone came up a few times. V and J are TRBV7-8 and TRBJ1-2; TRBD1 might be the D (5 bases). The CDR3 is 13 residues long. Deletions cut 3 bases from V and 4 bases from J, with 9 bases between. Germline CDR1 SGHVS, CDR2 FQNEAQ. CDR3: CASSLDISYGYTF. The CDR3 DNA follows: TGTGCCAGCAGCTTGGACATCAGCTATGGCTACACCTTC. Supplemented by reference TRBV7-8 and TRBJ1-2, the full variable domain reads GAGVSQSPRYKVAKRGQDVALRCDPISGHVSLFWYQQALGQGPEFLTYFQNEAQLDKSGLPSDRFFAERPEGSVSTLKIQRTQQEDSAVYLCASSLDISYGYTFGSGTRLTVV.

The chain uses TRBV5-6 and TRBJ1-1, with 7 bases identical to TRBD1. The CDR3 totals 15 residues. Per germline, CDR1 SGHDT and CDR2 YYEEEE. After removal of 0 bases from V and 4 bases from J, the junction contained 6 bases not matched to a gene. CDR3 in amino acids: CASSLGAAGGTEAFF. CDR3 DNA: TGTGCCAGCAGCTTGGGGGCCGCAGGGGGCACTGAAGCTTTCTTT.

V gene TRBV19 combines with J gene TRBJ2-2, with a possible D match to TRBD2 (7 bases). This CDR3 comprises 15 residues. Germline V gene data show CDR1 as LNHDA and CDR2 as SQIVND (reference sequence). Trimming removed 3 bases at V and 4 bases at J, with 12 bases between. In nucleotides, the CDR3 is TGTGCCAGTAGTATGGGGGGGCGAAGCACCGGGGAGCTGTTTTTT. This translates into CASSMGGRSTGELFF.

The chain uses TRBV6-5 and TRBJ1-6, with D uncertain. CDR1 MNHEY and CDR2 SVGAGI come from the germline V gene. CDR3 length: 13 amino acids. Deletions cut 6 bases from V and 7 bases from J, with 10 bases between. CDR3 in DNA: TGTGCCAGCAGGCTGACCCTGAATTCACCCCTCCACTTT. Translating gives CASRLTLNSPLHF.

The chain recombines TRBV6-5 with TRBJ2-6, with a possible D match to TRBD2 (6 bases). This CDR3 has 14 amino acids. CDR1 is MNHEY and CDR2 is SVGAGI in the germline V gene. Trimming stripped 6 bases from V and 4 bases from J, with 10 bases between. CDR3 amino acids: CASRGGTGANVLTF. The CDR3 DNA follows: TGTGCCAGCAGGGGGGGAACCGGGGCCAACGTCCTGACTTTC.

This clone is a singleton in its sample. V usage is TRBV10-3 and J usage is TRBJ1-2; D ambiguous. The CDR3 consists of 15 residues. Germline V CDR1 and CDR2: ENHRY, SYGVKD. Trimming cost V 3 bases and J 13 bases, with 24 bases left between them. The CDR3 bases are TGTGCCATCAGTGAACTTGGTGGTACTGCAGGCAAGGTCACCTTC. Encoded protein: CAISELGGTAGKVTF.

The V and J genes are TRBV29-1 and TRBJ2-3; a weak D match, TRBD2 (5 bases). The CDR3 has 14 amino acids. Per germline, CDR1 SQVTM and CDR2 ANQGSEA. V was shortened by 8 bases and J by 7 bases, with 22 bases between the two germline ends. The CDR3 loop reads CSPRAPERVNTQYF. The CDR3 bases are TGCAGCCCTCGGGCCCCAGAGAGGGTGAATACGCAGTATTTT.